This T cell receptor (beta chain) was identified in a study of T cell responses to AZD1222 COVID-19 vaccine. Trimming cost V 5 bases and J 2 bases, with 16 bases left between them. The CDR3 runs to 15 residues. Germline V gene lookup returns CDR1 SQVTM and CDR2 ANQGSEA. Turning to this clone: Its antigen is undetermined.

Measured with immunoSEQ multiplex PCR; TCRdb has only the in-frame clones, and not every one. The sample has 70,000 or so clones, 79% seen once. Whole-study findings and limits: The study reported that nearly half of spike-specific TCRs target unmutated variant regions. Donors skewed white British and female; clonal diversity was possibly underestimated. Spike-wide vaccine-associated CD4 TCRs dominated at 160-218 and 743-854.

The genes are TRBV29-1 and TRBJ2-1; D gene unclear. The sequenced sample was peripheral blood, obtained on day 0 of MenACWY control vaccination. The TCR was taken from an adult in good health. The CDR3 bases are TGCAGCGTTCTCCGACCGAGGCGCCCCTACAATGAGCAGTTCTTC. It is translated as CSVLRPRRPYNEQFF.